The 11 T cell receptor beta chains given below trace back to one sample, sequenced in a study of response to subunit inactivated influenza vaccine. One entry per CDR3 protein, called by TCRdb with MiXCR from the RT-PCR reads. The table has roughly 710,000 distinct CDR3 sequences, 11% to 15% seen once. Sequencing used PBMCs from blood, obtained approximately 15 days before vaccination. Source of these receptors: a man aged 50 to 60 who received an inactivated influenza vaccine.

This clonotype has a handful of counts. The rearrangement joins TRBV12-3 or TRBV12-4 to TRBJ1-1, with D possibly being TRBD1 (5 bases). V was pared by 3 bases and J by 11 bases, with 16 bases between. The CDR3 covers 13 residues. The CDR3 loop reads CASSLVRWGNAFF. In DNA, the CDR3 is TGTGCCAGCAGTTTGGTTAGATGGGGGAATGCTTTCTTT.

To note about this clonotype: This may arise from a read error, as a much more abundant clone is one base away. CDR3 nucleotides: TGTGCCAGCAGCTCCCCCCGGCTAGCGCGAAGGGGGGATACGCAGTATTTT. Encoded protein: CASSSPRLARRGDTQYF. The genes are TRBV21-1 and TRBJ2-3; TRBD2 is the table's D call and was not checked against the DNA. TRBV21-1 is annotated as a pseudogene. This CDR3 comprises 17 residues.

The chain employs TRBV20-1 and TRBJ1-1; D might be TRBD1 (6 bases). This CDR3 comprises 14 residues. Germline CDR1 reads DFQATT; CDR2 reads SNEGSKA (reference sequence). V dropped 1 base and J dropped 2 bases, with 11 bases sitting between them. CDR3 sequence reads: CSARVGGINTEAFF. The CDR3 coding sequence is TGCAGTGCTAGAGTAGGGGGGATCAACACTGAAGCTTTCTTT.

This chain connects TRBV29-1 to TRBJ1-2, with D hard to call. The CDR3 length is 13 residues. The germline V and J ends were trimmed by 4 bases and 4 bases, with 13 bases remaining between them. The germline gives CDR1 SQVTM, CDR2 ANQGSEA. This chain's CDR3 is CSVAYSRFYGYTF. CDR3 in DNA: TGCAGCGTTGCCTATAGTAGATTCTATGGCTACACCTTC.

This clonotype was found a few times. The chain is built from TRBV23-1 and TRBJ2-3, with no clear D. TRBV23-1 falls under the ORF class, with uncertain function. The CDR3 sequence is 12 residues long. V was trimmed by 7 bases and J by 3 bases, leaving 8 bases between them. CDR3 loop: CASTKETDTQYF. CDR3 coding DNA: TGCGCCAGCACCAAAGAAACAGATACGCAGTATTTT.

The chain uses TRBV2 and TRBJ1-6, with 10 bases lining up with TRBD1. Germline V gene lookup returns CDR1 SNHLY and CDR2 FYNNEI. J lost 8 bases, V lost 2 bases, and 3 bases had no gene match. The CDR3 totals 15 residues. The CDR3 reads CASSELGQGDSPLHF. The CDR3, as DNA: TGTGCCAGCAGTGAATTAGGACAGGGGGATTCACCCCTCCACTTT.

This clonotype has a count of ten or more. The genes are TRBV20-1 and TRBJ1-1, with TRBD1 matching 7 bases. V trimming: 6 bases; J trimming: 8 bases; junction bases outside the gene matches: 15. This CDR3 region has 14 residues. Germline V gives CDR1 DFQATT, CDR2 SNEGSKA (reference sequence). CDR3 residues: CSAPARGVRGEAFF. The CDR3 region has the DNA TGCAGTGCCCCGGCCAGGGGGGTTAGGGGCGAAGCTTTCTTT.

Ten or more counts support this clonotype. This rearrangement joins TRBV29-1 to TRBJ2-7; 9 nucleotides align to TRBD2. This CDR3 spans 14 amino acids. Germline V lookup: CDR1 SQVTM, CDR2 ANQGSEA. Trimming removed 4 bases from V and 5 bases from J; junction bases left unmatched: 9. Here the CDR3 reads CSVVGAGGPHEQYF. The CDR3 region has the DNA TGCAGCGTTGTAGGGGCGGGAGGGCCGCACGAGCAGTACTTC.

Many counts were recorded for this clonotype. V is TRBV28 and J is TRBJ2-1; 9 positions agree with TRBD2. The germline V gene encodes CDR1 MDHEN and CDR2 SYDVKM. This CDR3 region has 15 residues. Trimming cost V 2 bases and J 5 bases; bases outside gene matches: 4. The CDR3, as DNA: TGTGCCAGCAGTTTAGCGGGAGGGCCTAACAATGAGCAGTTCTTC. Residues: CASSLAGGPNNEQFF.

V usage is TRBV7-2 and J usage is TRBJ2-2; no firm D call. V was shortened by 1 base and J by 6 bases, with 6 bases between the two germline ends. This CDR3 comprises 13 residues. The germline V gene encodes CDR1 SGHTA and CDR2 FQGNSA. This CDR3 reads CASSLVEAGELFF. CDR3 DNA: TGTGCCAGCAGCTTAGTAGAGGCCGGGGAGCTGTTTTTT.

The chain links TRBV6-1 to TRBJ2-2; weak D call: TRBD2 (5 bases). Germline-derived CDR1 and CDR2 are MNHNS and SASEGT. V lost 2 bases and J lost 4, with 11 bases in between. The CDR3 is made up of 15 amino acids. CDR3 bases: TGTGCCAGCAGTGAATGGCCGGGATCCACCGGGGAGCTGTTTTTT. Protein: CASSEWPGSTGELFF.